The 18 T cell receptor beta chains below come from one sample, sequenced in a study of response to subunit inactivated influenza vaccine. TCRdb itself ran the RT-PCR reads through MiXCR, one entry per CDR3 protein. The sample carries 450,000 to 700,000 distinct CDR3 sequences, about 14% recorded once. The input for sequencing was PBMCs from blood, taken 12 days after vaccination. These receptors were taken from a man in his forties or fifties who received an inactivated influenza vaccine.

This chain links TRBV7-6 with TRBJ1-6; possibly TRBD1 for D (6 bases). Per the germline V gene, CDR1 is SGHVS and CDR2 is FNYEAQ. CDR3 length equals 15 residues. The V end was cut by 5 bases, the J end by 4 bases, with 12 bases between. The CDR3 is CASSEEGQYNSPLHF. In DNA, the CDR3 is TGTGCCAGCAGCGAGGAGGGACAATATAATTCACCCCTCCACTTT.

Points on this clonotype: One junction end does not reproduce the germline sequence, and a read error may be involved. The CDR3 reads CASSYYLTSGFYNQQFF. CDR3 DNA sequence: TGTGCCAGCAGTTACTACCTTACTAGCGGGTTCTACAATCAGCAGTTCTTC. This chain links TRBV6-2 or TRBV6-3 with TRBJ2-1, with 9 bases fitting TRBD2. Germline lookup yields CDR1 MNHEY and CDR2 SVGEGT. The CDR3 is made up of 17 amino acids.

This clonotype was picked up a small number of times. This CDR3 reads CASSRGPGTGETQYF. In DNA form, the CDR3 reads TGCGCCAGCAGCCGAGGCCCAGGGACTGGGGAGACCCAGTACTTC. The genes are TRBV4-1 and TRBJ2-5; perhaps TRBD2 as D (6 bases). V was cut by 4 bases and J by 5 bases, with 17 bases left in between. CDR1 and CDR2 (germline): MGHRA, YSYEKL. This CDR3 is built from 15 residues.

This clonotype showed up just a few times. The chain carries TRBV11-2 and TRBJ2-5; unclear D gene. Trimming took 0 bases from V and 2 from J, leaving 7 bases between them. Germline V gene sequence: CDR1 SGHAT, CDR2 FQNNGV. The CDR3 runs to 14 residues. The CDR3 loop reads CASSLDALQETQYF. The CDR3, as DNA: TGTGCCAGCAGCTTAGACGCGTTACAAGAGACCCAGTACTTC. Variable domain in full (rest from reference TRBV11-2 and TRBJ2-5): EAGVAQSPRYKIIEKRQSVAFWCNPISGHATLYWYQQILGQGPKLLIQFQNNGVVDDSQLPKDRFSAERLKGVDSTLKIQPAKLEDSAVYLCASSLDALQETQYFGPGTRLLVL.

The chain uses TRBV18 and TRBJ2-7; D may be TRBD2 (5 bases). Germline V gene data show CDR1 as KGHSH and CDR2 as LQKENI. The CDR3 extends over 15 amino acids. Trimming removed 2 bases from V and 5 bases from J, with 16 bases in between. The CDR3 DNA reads TGTGCCAGCTCACCATTTGACGGGTCCGGGGACGAGCAGTACTTC. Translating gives CASSPFDGSGDEQYF.

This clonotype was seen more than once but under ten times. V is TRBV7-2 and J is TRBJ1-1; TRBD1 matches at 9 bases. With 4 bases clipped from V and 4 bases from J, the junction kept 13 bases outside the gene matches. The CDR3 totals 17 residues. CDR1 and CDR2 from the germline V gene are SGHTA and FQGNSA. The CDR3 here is CASSSSSTGQGFTEAFF. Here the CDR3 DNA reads TGTGCCAGCAGCTCCTCTTCAACAGGACAGGGGTTCACTGAAGCTTTCTTT.

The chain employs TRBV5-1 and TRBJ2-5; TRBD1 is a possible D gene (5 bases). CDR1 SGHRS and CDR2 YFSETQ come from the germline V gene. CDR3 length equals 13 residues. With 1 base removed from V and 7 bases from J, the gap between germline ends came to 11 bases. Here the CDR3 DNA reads TGCGCCAGCAGCTTGAGTGGCAGGGTGACCCAGTACTTC. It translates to CASSLSGRVTQYF.

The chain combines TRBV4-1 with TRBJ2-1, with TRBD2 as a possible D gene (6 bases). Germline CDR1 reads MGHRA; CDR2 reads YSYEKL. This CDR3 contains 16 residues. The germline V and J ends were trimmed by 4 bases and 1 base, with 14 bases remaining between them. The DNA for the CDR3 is TGCGCCAGCAGCCCATCGGGCGGGAAGTCCTACAATGAGCAGTTCTTC. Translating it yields CASSPSGGKSYNEQFF.

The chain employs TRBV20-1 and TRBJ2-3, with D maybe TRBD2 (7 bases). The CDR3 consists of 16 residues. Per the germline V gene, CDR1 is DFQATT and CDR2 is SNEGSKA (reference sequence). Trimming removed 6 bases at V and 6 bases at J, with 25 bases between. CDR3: CSARPPRGGPVDTQYF. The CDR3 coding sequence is TGCAGTGCACGCCCCCCGAGGGGGGGGCCTGTCGATACGCAGTATTTT.

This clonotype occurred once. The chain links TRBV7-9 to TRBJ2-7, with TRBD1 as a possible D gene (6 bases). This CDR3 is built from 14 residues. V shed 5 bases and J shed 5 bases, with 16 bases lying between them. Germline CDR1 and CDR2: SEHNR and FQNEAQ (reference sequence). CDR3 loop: CASSLLGALDEQYF. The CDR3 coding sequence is TGTGCCAGCAGCCTTCTGGGGGCGCTGGACGAGCAGTACTTC.

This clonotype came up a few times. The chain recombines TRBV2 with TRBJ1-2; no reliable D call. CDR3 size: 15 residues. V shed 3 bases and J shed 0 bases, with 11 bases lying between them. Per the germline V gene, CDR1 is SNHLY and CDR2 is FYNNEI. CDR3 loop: CASSDVNGPNYGYTF. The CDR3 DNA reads TGTGCCAGCAGTGATGTCAACGGACCTAACTATGGCTACACCTTC. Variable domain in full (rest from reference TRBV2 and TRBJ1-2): EPEVTQTPSHQVTQMGQEVILRCVPISNHLYFYWYRQILGQKVEFLVSFYNNEISEKSEIFDDQFSVERPDGSNFTLKIRSTKLEDSAMYFCASSDVNGPNYGYTFGSGTRLTVV.

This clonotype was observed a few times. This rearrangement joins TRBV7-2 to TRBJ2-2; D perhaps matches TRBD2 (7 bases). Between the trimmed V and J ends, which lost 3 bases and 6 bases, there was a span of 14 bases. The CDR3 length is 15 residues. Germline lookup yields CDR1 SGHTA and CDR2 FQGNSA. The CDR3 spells CASSFQGTTSGELFF. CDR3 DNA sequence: TGTGCCAGCAGCTTTCAGGGGACTACCTCCGGGGAGCTGTTTTTT.

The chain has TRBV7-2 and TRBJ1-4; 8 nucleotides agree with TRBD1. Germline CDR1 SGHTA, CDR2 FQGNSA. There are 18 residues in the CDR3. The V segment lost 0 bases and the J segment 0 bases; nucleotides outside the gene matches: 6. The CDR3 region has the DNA TGTGCCAGCAGCTTAGCCGCGACAGGGGTCTCAACTAATGAAAAACTGTTTTTT. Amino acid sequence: CASSLAATGVSTNEKLFF.

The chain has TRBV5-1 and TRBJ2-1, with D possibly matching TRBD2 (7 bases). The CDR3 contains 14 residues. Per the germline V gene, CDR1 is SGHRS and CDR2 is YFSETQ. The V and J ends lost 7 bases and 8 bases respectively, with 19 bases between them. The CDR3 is CASREAGAWDEQFF. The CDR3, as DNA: TGCGCCAGCCGCGAGGCGGGGGCCTGGGATGAGCAGTTCTTC.

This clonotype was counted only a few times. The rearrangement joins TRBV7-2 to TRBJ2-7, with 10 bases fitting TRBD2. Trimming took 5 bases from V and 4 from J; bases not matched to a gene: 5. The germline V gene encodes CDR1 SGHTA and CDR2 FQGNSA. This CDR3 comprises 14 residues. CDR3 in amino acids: CASSQWTSGYEQYF. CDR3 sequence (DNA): TGTGCCAGCAGCCAATGGACTAGCGGTTACGAGCAGTACTTC. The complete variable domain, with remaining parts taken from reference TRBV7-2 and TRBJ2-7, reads GAGVSQSPSNKVTEKGKDVELRCDPISGHTALYWYRQSLGQGLEFLIYFQGNSAPDKSGLPSDRFSAERTGGSVSTLTIQRTQQEDSAVYLCASSQWTSGYEQYFGPGTRLTVT.

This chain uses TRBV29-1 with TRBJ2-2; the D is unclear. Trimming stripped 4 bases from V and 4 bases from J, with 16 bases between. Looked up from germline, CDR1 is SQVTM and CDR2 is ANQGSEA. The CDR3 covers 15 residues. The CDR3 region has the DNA TGCAGCGTTGGAGCCAAGGGTTGGGGCACCGGGGAGCTGTTTTTT. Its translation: CSVGAKGWGTGELFF.

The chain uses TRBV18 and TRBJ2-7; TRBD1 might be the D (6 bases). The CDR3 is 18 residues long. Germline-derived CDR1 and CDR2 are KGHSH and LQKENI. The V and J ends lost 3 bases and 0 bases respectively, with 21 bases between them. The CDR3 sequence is CASSPNGQRKISSYEQYF. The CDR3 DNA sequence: TGTGCCAGCTCACCGAACGGACAGCGTAAAATCAGCTCCTACGAGCAGTACTTC.

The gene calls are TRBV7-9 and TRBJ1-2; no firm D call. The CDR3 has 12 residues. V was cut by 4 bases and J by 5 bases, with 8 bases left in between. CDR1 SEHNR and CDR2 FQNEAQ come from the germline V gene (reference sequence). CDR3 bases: TGTGCCAGCAGCTCCGACGAATATGGCTACACCTTC. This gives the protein CASSSDEYGYTF.